Given below is one T cell receptor beta chain in context. After removal of 8 bases from V and 9 bases from J, the junction contained 4 bases not matched to a gene. Germline CDR1 is SNHLY and CDR2 is FYNNEI. The CDR3 totals 11 residues. This entry comes from a study of T cells in Graves' hyperthyroidism and ophthalmopathy. Study summary: Blood was drawn when the patient was first diagnosed and still untreated.

Used for diagnoses were clinical symptoms, serum thyroxine and TRAb, thyroid ultrasound and orbital computed tomography. The PBMCs had their origin in approximately 10 ml of fresh peripheral blood. The source material, RNA transcripts, was used to amplify TCR beta CDR3 regions. With the HTBI primer set, the TCR CDR3 went through a first round of RT-PCR. TCRdb reprocessed the multiplex PCR reads via MiXCR and lists one record per CDR3 protein. The sample holds roughly 720,000 distinct CDR3 sequences; around 15% are singletons and the top ten take 15% to 19%. This clonotype was sampled from a man aged 45 to 65 with Graves' hyperthyroidism. V is TRBV2 and J is TRBJ2-5; 9 bases agree with TRBD2. Sequenced sample: blood. The CDR3 here is CASRGGRAQYF. DNA of the CDR3: TGTGCCAGCCGTGGCGGGAGGGCCCAGTACTTC.